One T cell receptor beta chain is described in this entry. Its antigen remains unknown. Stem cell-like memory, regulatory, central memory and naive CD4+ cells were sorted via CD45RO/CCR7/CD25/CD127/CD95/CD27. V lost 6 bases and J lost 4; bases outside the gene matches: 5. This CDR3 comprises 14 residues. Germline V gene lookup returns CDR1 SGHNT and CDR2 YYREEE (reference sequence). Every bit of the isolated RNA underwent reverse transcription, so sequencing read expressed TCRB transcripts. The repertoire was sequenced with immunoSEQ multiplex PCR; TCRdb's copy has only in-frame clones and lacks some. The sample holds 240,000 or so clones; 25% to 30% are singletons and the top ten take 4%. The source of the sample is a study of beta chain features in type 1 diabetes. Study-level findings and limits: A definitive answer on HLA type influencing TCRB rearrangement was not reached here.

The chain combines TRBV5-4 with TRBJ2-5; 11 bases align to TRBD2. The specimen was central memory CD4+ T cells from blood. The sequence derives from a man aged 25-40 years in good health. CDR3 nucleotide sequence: TGTGCCAGCACACTAGCGGGAGCGGGAGAGACCCAGTACTTC. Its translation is CASTLAGAGETQYF.